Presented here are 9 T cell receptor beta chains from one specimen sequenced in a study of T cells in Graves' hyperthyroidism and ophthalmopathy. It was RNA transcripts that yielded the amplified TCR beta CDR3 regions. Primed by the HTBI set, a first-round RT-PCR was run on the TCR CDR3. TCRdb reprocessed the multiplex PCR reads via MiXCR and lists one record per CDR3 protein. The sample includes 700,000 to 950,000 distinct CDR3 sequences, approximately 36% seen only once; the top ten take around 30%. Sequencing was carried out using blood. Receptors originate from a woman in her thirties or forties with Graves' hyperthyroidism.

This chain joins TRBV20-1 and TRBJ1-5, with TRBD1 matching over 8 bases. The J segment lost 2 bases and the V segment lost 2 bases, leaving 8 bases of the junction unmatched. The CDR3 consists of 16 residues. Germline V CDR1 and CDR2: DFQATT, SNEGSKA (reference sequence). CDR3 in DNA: TGCAGTGCTAGATACCAGGACAGGGCGGGCAATCAGCCCCAGCATTTT. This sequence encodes CSARYQDRAGNQPQHF.

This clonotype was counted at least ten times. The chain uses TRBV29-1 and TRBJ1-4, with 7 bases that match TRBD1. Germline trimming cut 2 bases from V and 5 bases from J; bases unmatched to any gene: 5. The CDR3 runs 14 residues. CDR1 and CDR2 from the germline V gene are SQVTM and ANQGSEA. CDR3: CSVESRRGNEKLFF. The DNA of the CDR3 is TGCAGCGTTGAATCTCGCAGGGGGAATGAAAAACTGTTTTTT.

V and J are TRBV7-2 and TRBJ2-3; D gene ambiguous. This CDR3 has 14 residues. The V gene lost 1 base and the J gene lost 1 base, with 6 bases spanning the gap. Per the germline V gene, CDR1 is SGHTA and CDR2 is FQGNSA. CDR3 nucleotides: TGTGCCAGCAGCTTAGACACACGCACAGATACGCAGTATTTT. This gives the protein CASSLDTRTDTQYF.

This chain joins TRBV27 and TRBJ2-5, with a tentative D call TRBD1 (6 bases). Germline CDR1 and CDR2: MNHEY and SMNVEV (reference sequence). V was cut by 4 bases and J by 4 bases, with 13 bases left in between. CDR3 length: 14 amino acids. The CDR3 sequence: CASSSFRGAETQYF. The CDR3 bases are TGTGCCAGCAGTTCCTTCAGGGGAGCAGAGACCCAGTACTTC.

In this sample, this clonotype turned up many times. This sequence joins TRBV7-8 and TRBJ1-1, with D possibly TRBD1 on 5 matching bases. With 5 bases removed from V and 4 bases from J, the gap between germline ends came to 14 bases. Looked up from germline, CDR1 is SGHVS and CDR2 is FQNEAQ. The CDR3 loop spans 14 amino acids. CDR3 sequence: CASSARQGGTEAFF. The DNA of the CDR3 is TGTGCCAGCAGCGCGCGGCAGGGCGGCACTGAAGCTTTCTTT.

The CDR3 bases are TGCAGACCGGGACAGGGCTATGGCTACACCTTC. Amino acids: CRPGQGYGYTF. V and J are TRBV29-1 and TRBJ1-2; 9 bases map to TRBD1. The CDR3 extends over 11 amino acids. Germline values: CDR1 SQVTM, CDR2 ANQGSEA.

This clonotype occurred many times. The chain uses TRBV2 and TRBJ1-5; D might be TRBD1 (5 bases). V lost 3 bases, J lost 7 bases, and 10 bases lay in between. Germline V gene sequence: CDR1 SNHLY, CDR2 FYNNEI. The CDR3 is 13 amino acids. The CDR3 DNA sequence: TGTGCCAGCAGTGATGGCAGGGAACAGCCCCAGCATTTT. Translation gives CASSDGREQPQHF.

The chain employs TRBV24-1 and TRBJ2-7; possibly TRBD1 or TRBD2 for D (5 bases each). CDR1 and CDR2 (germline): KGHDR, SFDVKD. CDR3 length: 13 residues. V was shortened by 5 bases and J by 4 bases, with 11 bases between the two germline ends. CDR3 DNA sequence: TGTGCCACCAGTGGGGGGAGTGCGTACGAGCAGTACTTC. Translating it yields CATSGGSAYEQYF.

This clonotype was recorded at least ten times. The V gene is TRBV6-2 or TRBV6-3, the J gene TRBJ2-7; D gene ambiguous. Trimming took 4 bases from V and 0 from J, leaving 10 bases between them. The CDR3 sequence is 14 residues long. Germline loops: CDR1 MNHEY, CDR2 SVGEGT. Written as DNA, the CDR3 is TGTGCCAGCAGTTCCGTCATGGGCTCCTACGAGCAGTACTTC. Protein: CASSSVMGSYEQYF.